At least ten counts were recorded for the clone carrying this TCR beta chain. Its antigen remains unknown. The germline V gene has CDR1 SGHVS and CDR2 FNYEAQ. Trimming cost V 1 base and J 4 bases, with 10 bases left between them. The CDR3 is made up of 14 amino acids. Using its own MiXCR run on the multiplex PCR reads, TCRdb lists one record per CDR3 protein. Here the sample spans 200,000 to 250,000 distinct CDR3 sequences, 30% to 35% being singletons. The lymph nodes were axillary draining lymph nodes from breast cancer patients. The sample comes from a study of breast tumors, draining lymph nodes, adjacent tissues. Study observations and caveats: Data only fit, rather than demonstrated, lymph node origin of most tumor T cells. The data were judged consistent with most tumor T cells coming from lymph node and expanding in tumor. Tumor and nontumor repertoires were significantly more similar in luminal-like than in basal-like breast cancer.

The clonotype originates from a female donor with breast cancer. Some clones in this sample may be carry-over from other donors' samples. V is TRBV7-6 and J is TRBJ2-5, with D possibly being TRBD1 or TRBD2 (5 bases each). Sequenced: axillary lymph node tissue. CDR3 nucleotides: TGTGCCAGCAGCTTAGTCCCGGGGACAGAGACCCAGTACTTC. It specifies CASSLVPGTETQYF.